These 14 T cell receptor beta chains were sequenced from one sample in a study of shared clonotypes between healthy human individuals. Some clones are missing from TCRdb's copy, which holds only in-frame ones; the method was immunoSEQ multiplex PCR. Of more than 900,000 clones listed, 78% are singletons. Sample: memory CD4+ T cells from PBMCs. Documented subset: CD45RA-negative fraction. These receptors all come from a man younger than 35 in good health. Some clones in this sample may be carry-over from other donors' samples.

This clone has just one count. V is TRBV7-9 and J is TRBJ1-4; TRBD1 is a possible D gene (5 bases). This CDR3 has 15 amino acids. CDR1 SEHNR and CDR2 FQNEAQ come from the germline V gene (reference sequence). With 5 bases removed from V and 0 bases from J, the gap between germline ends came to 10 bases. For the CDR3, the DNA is TGTGCCAGCAGCCAAAGACAGCCAACTAATGAAAAACTGTTTTTT. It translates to CASSQRQPTNEKLFF.

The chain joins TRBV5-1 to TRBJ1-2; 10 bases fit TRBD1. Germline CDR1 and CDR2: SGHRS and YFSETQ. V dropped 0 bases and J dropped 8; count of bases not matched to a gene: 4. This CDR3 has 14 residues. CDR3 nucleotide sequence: TGCGCCAGCAGCTTGGGACAGGGGGCGCGAGGCTACACCTTC. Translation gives CASSLGQGARGYTF. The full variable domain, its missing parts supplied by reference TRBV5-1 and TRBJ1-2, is KAGVTQTPRYLIKTRGQQVTLSCSPISGHRSVSWYQQTPGQGLQFLFEYFSETQRNKGNFPGRFSGRQFSNSRSEMNVSTLELGDSALYLCASSLGQGARGYTFGSGTRLTVV.

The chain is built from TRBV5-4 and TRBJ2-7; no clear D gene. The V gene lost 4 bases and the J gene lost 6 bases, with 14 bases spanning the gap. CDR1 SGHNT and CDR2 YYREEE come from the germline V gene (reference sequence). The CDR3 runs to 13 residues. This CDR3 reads CASSKPTPPEQYF. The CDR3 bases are TGTGCCAGCAGCAAGCCGACTCCTCCCGAGCAGTACTTC.

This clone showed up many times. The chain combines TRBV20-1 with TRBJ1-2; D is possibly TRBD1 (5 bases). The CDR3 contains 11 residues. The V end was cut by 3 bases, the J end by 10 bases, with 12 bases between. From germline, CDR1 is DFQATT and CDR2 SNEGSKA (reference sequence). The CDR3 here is CSASGGTDYTF. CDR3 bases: TGCAGTGCTAGTGGCGGGACGGACTACACCTTC.

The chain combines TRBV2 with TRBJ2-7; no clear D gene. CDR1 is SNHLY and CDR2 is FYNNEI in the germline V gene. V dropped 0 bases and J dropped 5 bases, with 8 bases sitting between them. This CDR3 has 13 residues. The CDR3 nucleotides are TGTGCCAGCAGTGAAGCGCCACGCGACGAGCAGTACTTC. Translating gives CASSEAPRDEQYF.

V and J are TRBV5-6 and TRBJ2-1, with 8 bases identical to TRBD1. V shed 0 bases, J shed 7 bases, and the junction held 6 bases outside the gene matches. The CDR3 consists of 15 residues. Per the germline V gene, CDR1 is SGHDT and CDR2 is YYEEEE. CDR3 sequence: CASSLVGRGRNEQFF. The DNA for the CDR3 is TGTGCCAGCAGCTTGGTTGGCAGGGGGCGTAATGAGCAGTTCTTC.

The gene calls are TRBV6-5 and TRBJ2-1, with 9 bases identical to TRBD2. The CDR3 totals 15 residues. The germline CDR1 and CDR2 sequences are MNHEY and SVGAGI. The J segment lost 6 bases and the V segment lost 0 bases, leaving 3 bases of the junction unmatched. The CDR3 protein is CASSYSMREGNEQFF. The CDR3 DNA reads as TGTGCCAGCAGTTACTCGATGCGGGAGGGCAATGAGCAGTTCTTC.

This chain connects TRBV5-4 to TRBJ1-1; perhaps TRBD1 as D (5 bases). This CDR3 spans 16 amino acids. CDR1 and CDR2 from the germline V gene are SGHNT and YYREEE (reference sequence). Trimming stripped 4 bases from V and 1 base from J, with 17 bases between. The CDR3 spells CASSPGGSGPNTEAFF. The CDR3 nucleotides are TGTGCCAGCAGCCCCGGGGGGTCCGGGCCGAACACTGAAGCTTTCTTT.

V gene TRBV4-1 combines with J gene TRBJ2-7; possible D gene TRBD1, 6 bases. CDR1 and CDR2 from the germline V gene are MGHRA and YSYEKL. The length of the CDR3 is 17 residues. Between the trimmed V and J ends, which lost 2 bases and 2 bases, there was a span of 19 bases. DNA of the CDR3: TGCGCCAGCAGCCAACCTCAGGACAGACCGGCCACCTACGAGCAGTACTTC. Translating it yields CASSQPQDRPATYEQYF.

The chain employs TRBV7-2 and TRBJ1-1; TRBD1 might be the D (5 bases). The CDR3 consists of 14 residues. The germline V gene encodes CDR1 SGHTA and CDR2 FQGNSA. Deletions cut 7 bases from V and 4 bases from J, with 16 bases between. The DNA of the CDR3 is TGTGCCAGCACCCAACTTGGGGGGGGCACTGAAGCTTTCTTT. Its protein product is CASTQLGGGTEAFF. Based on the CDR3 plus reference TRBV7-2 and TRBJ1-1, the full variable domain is GAGVSQSPSNKVTEKGKDVELRCDPISGHTALYWYRQSLGQGLEFLIYFQGNSAPDKSGLPSDRFSAERTGGSVSTLTIQRTQQEDSAVYLCASTQLGGGTEAFFGQGTRLTVV.

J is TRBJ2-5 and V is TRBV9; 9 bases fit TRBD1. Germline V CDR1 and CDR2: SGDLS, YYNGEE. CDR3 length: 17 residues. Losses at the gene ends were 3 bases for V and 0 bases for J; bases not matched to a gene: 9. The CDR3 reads CASSGRDRDQYQETQYF. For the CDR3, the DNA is TGTGCCAGCAGCGGCCGGGACAGGGACCAGTACCAAGAGACCCAGTACTTC.

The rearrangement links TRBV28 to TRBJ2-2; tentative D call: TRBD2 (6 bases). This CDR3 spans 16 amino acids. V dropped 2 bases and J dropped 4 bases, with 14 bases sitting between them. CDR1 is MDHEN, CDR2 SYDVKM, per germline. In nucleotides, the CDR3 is TGTGCCAGCAGTTTACTCCTCCCGCGGGGCACCGGGGAGCTGTTTTTT. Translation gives CASSLLLPRGTGELFF. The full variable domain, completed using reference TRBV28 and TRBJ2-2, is DVKVTQSSRYLVKRTGEKVFLECVQDMDHENMFWYRQDPGLGLRLIYFSYDVKMKEKGDIPEGYSVSREKKERFSLILESASTNQTSMYLCASSLLLPRGTGELFFGEGSRLTVL.

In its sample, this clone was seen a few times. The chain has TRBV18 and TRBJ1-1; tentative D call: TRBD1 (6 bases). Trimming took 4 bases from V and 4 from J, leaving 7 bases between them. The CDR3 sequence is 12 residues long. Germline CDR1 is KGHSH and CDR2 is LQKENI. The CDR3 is CASSRGGTEAFF. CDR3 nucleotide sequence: TGTGCCAGCTCACGAGGGGGCACTGAAGCTTTCTTT.

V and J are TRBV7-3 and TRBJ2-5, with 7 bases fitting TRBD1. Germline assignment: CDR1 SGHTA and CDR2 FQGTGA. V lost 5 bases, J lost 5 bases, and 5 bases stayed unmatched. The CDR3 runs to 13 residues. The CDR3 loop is CASSPDRSETQYF. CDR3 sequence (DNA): TGTGCCAGCAGCCCGGACAGGTCGGAGACCCAGTACTTC.